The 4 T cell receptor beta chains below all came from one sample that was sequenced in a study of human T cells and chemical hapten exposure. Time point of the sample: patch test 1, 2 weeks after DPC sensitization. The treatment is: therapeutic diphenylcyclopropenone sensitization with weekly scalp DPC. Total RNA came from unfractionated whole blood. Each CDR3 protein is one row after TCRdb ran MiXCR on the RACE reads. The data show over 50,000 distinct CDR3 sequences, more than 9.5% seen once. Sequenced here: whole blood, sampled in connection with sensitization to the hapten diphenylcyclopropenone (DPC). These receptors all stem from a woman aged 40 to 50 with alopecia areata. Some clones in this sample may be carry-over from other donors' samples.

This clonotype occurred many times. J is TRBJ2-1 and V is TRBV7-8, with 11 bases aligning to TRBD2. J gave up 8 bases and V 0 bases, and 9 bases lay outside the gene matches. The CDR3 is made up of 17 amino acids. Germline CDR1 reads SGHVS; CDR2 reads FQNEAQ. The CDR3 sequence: CASSLARDLAGGDEQFF. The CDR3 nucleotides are TGTGCCAGCAGCTTAGCCCGGGACCTAGCGGGAGGAGATGAGCAGTTCTTC.

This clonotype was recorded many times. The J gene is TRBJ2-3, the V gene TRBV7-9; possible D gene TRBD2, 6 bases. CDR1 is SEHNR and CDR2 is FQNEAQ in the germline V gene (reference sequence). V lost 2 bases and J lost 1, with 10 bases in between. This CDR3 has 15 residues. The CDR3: CASSLLRERTDTQYF. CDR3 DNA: TGTGCCAGCAGCTTACTCCGGGAGCGCACAGATACGCAGTATTTT.

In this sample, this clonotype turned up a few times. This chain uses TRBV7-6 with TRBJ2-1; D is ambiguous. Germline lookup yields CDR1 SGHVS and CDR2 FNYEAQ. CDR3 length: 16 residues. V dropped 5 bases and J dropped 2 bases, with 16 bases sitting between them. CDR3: CASSPYTTLTYNEQFF. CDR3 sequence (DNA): TGTGCCAGCAGCCCCTACACGACATTGACCTACAATGAGCAGTTCTTC.

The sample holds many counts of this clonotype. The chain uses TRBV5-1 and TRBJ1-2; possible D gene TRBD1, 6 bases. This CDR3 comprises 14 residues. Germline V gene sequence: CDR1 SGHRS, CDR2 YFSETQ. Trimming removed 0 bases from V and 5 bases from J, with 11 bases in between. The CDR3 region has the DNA TGCGCCAGCAGCTTGGTCCAGGGGAATTATGGCTACACCTTC. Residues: CASSLVQGNYGYTF.